Below are 21 T cell receptor gamma chains sequenced from a single sample in a study of γδ T cells in repeated Plasmodium falciparum infection. Flow sorting of PBMC yielded separate Vgamma9/Vdelta2+ and Vdelta2-negative gammadelta T cell populations for bulk repertoire analysis. TCRdb reanalysed the multiplex PCR reads with CATT. The sample consists of approximately 30,000 gamma-chain clones, 1.4% of them appearing once. The specimen was gamma-delta T cells from blood. Receptor source: a pool of human donors (malaria-infected and uninfected, not separated).

On this clone: Only one base separates this from a far larger clonotype, so it likely reflects a read error. This specimen includes other DNA sequences encoding the same CDR3. There is no J gene call, but TRGV9 is given as the V gene. Germline CDR1 and CDR2: GITISATS and ISYDGTV (reference sequence). CDR3 length equals 17 residues. DNA of the CDR3: TGTGCCTTGTGTCTCCACAACCGACAACCGAATTATTATAAGAAACTCTTC. This sequence encodes CALCLHNRQPNYYKKLF.

This clone was counted many times. This clone may be a read error of a much larger clone one base away. Because the CDR3's place on the DNA is in doubt, the DNA is left out and the CDR3 is given as listed by TCRdb. The V gene is listed as TRGV3; no J gene was called. Germline CDR1 and CDR2: VTNTFY and YDVSTARD (reference sequence). Counting both end residues, the CDR3 totals 35 amino acids. CDR3 amino acids: CATWDRPQGEFIIRNSLAVEQHLVSQVSIGRIQHF.

This clone was seen a few times. This DNA translates differently at residue 6 from the TCRdb protein, which is that of a much larger clone; a read error is likely, and the protein shown is the DNA's own translation. V and J are TRGV8 and TRGJ1 or TRGJ2. Because TCRdb records no J gene, it was assigned here through a match of the DNA to germline. CDR1 is VENAVY, CDR2 YDSYNSRV, per germline. The CDR3 has 11 amino acids. V shed 3 bases, J shed 12 bases, and the junction held 8 bases outside the gene matches. The CDR3 DNA sequence: TGTGCCACCTGGGATGGTAACCGGAAACTCTTT. It is translated as CATWDGNRKLF.

This clone was counted only a few times. TCRdb assigns this DNA the protein of a much larger clone, which departs from its translation at residue 9; this likely reflects a read error, and the protein shown comes from translating the DNA. The chain uses TRGV3 and TRGJ1 or TRGJ2. In the absence of a J gene in TCRdb, the DNA was matched to germline to assign it here. V was clipped by 0 bases and J by 12 bases; unmatched bases: 11. The CDR3 contains 13 residues. Germline V CDR1 and CDR2: VTNTFY, YDVSTARD (reference sequence). CDR3 sequence: CATWDRPAGGKLF. The DNA for the CDR3 is TGTGCCACCTGGGACAGGCCAGCGGGAGGGAAACTCTTT.

This clone was seen at least ten times. The gene calls are TRGV4 and TRGJ1 or TRGJ2. CDR3 length: 16 residues. Germline loops: CDR1 EGSTGY, CDR2 YDSYTSSV. V shed 0 bases and J 5 bases; nucleotides not matched to a gene: 13. Written as DNA, the CDR3 is TGTGCCACCTGGGATGGGCAACCCTACCCTAATTATAAGAAACTCTTT. The encoded protein is CATWDGQPYPNYKKLF.

In its sample, this clone was seen many times. The protein given by TCRdb reflects a much larger clone and differs at residue 17 from this DNA's translation, likely from a read error; the protein shown is the DNA's translation. The V gene call reads TRGV9; no J gene was called. This CDR3 is 19 amino acids long. The germline CDR1 and CDR2 sequences are GITISATS and ISYDGTV (reference sequence). The CDR3, as DNA: TGTGCCTTGTGGGAGGTGATAAGAGCCGAAGGGTTGGGCAAAAAAATCAGGGTATTT. It encodes CALWEVIRAEGLGKKIRVF.

This clone has a handful of counts. The limits of the CDR3 on the DNA are not certain, so only TCRdb's listed CDR3 is given. The J gene went uncalled, whereas the V gene is TRGV4. The CDR3 contains 31 residues when both ends are counted. Germline CDR1 is EGSTGY and CDR2 is YDSYTSSV. The CDR3: CATWESFIIRNSLAVEQHLLSQVSIGRIQHF.

Worth noting for this clone: The limits of the CDR3 on the DNA are not certain, so only TCRdb's listed CDR3 is given. The J gene is uncalled and the V gene is TRGV9. Germline V CDR1 and CDR2: GITISATS, ISYDGTV (reference sequence). Counting both end residues, the CDR3 totals 32 amino acids. CDR3 region: CALWEGLNYYKKLFGSEQHWLSQVSIGRIQHF.

With respect to this clone: TCRdb pairs this DNA with a much larger clone's protein that differs at residue 5, likely a read error; the protein shown was translated from the DNA. This chain joins TRGV8 and TRGJ1 or TRGJ2. TCRdb gives no J gene; it was assigned here by matching the DNA to germline. CDR3 size: 11 residues. The germline CDR1 and CDR2 sequences are VENAVY and YDSYNSRV. J lost 8 bases, V lost 5 bases, and 6 bases had no gene match. CDR3 DNA: TGTGCCACCTGGGGTAGTGATAAGAAACTCTTT. Residues: CATWGSDKKLF.

This clone was found many times. This chain joins TRGV4 and TRGJP1. The CDR3 is made up of 15 amino acids. Germline V gives CDR1 EGSTGY, CDR2 YDSYTSSV. Unmatched junction bases numbered 2, after V lost 1 base and J lost 0 bases. The CDR3 sequence is CATWDGDTTGWFKIF. CDR3 sequence (DNA): TGTGCCACCTGGGATGGAGATACCACTGGTTGGTTCAAGATATTT.

Many counts were recorded for this clone. TCRdb attributes to this sequence the protein of a much larger clone, which differs from the DNA translation at residue 6; a read error is likely, and the protein displayed is translated from the DNA. The chain links TRGV9 to TRGJ1 or TRGJ2. The J gene was missing in TCRdb and was found by matching the end of the DNA to germline. V lost 2 bases, J lost 4 bases, and 11 bases stayed unmatched. CDR1 is GITISATS, CDR2 ISYDGTV, per germline (reference sequence). The CDR3 totals 15 residues. The CDR3 here is CALWEASIQYYKKLF. DNA for the CDR3: TGTGCCTTGTGGGAGGCGTCCATCCAATATTATAAGAAACTCTTT.

Concerning this clone: A far more abundant clone sits one base away, making this likely a read error. Other DNA sequences in this specimen translate into the identical CDR3. No call exists for the J gene, whereas the V gene is TRGV8. Looked up from germline, CDR1 is VENAVY and CDR2 is YDSYNSRV. The CDR3 loop spans 14 amino acids. The CDR3 protein is CATWDRPPYYKKLF. CDR3 sequence (DNA): TGTGCCACCTGGGATAGGCCTCCTTATTATAAGAAGCTCTTT.

The sample holds many counts of this clone. The amino acid sequence in TCRdb belongs to a much larger clone and departs from this DNA's translation at residue 11, likely a sequencing read error; the sequence shown is translated from the DNA. The identical CDR3 is also encoded by other nucleotide sequences in the sample. The V call is TRGV9, the J call TRGJ1 or TRGJ2. Since TCRdb gives no J gene, matching the DNA to germline was used here to assign it. The CDR3 extends over 14 amino acids. In germline, CDR1 is GITISATS, CDR2 ISYDGTV (reference sequence). CDR3 sequence reads: CALWEVQAYYEKLF. The CDR3, as DNA: TGTGCCTTGTGGGAGGTGCAGGCTTATTATGAGAAACTCTTT.

This clone was counted many times. With only one base between it and a far larger clone, this is likely a read error. Other nucleotide sequences from this sample produce the same CDR3. CDR3 sequence (DNA): TGCGCCTTGTGGGCTCCTCAAGAGTTGGGCAAAAAAATCAAGGTATTT. This sequence encodes CALWAPQELGKKIKVF. The chain couples TRGV9 to TRGJP. No J segment appears in TCRdb, so it was assigned here by matching the sequence to germline. The V gene's germline CDR1 is GITISATS and CDR2 ISYDGTV (reference sequence). This CDR3 comprises 16 residues.

This clone showed up many times. The mismatch at residue 9 between this DNA's translation and the TCRdb protein of a much larger clone likely reflects a read error; the protein shown is translated from the DNA. CDR3 DNA: TGTGCCTTGTGGGAGGTGCACGATCATAAGAAACTCTTT. Translated: CALWEVHDHKKLF. The rearrangement uses TRGV9 and TRGJ1 or TRGJ2. The J gene, missing from TCRdb, was assigned here through DNA to germline matching. With V trimmed by 0 bases and J by 8 bases, 7 bases remained unmatched. The CDR3 contains 13 residues. Germline-derived CDR1 and CDR2 are GITISATS and ISYDGTV (reference sequence).

Worth noting for this clone: TCRdb's protein for this DNA is that of a much larger clone and differs from the translation at residue 10, likely a read error; the protein shown is the DNA translation. This chain connects TRGV3 to TRGJP2. The J gene, left out of TCRdb, was set here by checking the DNA against germline. Germline V lookup: CDR1 VTNTFY, CDR2 YDVSTARD (reference sequence). V lost 0 bases to trimming and J lost 0 bases; unmatched junction nucleotides: 10. The CDR3 length is 18 residues. The CDR3 nucleotides are TGTGCCACCTGGGACAGGCCGAGAAAAAATAGTAGTGATTGGATCAAGACGTTT. The encoded protein is CATWDRPRKNSSDWIKTF.

To note about this clone: The protein in TCRdb stems from a much larger clone and differs at residue 3 from this DNA's translation, likely a read error; here the protein is translated from the DNA. The chain recombines TRGV9 with TRGJ1 or TRGJ2. Because TCRdb records no J gene, it was assigned here through a match of the DNA to germline. The germline V gene has CDR1 GITISATS and CDR2 ISYDGTV (reference sequence). The CDR3 length is 11 residues. CDR3 loop: CASWIHHKKLF. DNA of the CDR3: TGTGCCTCGTGGATCCATCATAAGAAACTCTTT.

This clone was counted ten times or more. A read error may explain this, as a much larger clone is one base away. This specimen includes other DNA sequences encoding the same CDR3. J is TRGJP and V is TRGV9. Per the germline V gene, CDR1 is GITISATS and CDR2 is ISYDGTV (reference sequence). The CDR3 has 19 residues. DNA for the CDR3: TGTGCCTTGTGGGAGGTGCAAAGGCCCTCGGAGTTGGGTAAAAAAATCAAGGTATTT. This encodes CALWEVQRPSELGKKIKVF.

This clone was picked up many times. The rearrangement uses TRGV8 and TRGJ1 or TRGJ2. The CDR3 has 13 amino acids. Germline trimming cut 6 bases from V and 6 bases from J; bases unmatched to any gene: 11. Germline V gene data show CDR1 as VENAVY and CDR2 as YDSYNSRV. For the CDR3, the DNA is TGTGCCACCTGGAACTCCCGGGGTTATAAGAAACTCTTT. Its protein product is CATWNSRGYKKLF.

This clone was observed at least ten times. The protein TCRdb gives is from a much larger clone and does not agree with this DNA's translation at residue 3, likely a read error; the protein shown here comes from the DNA. This chain links TRGV2 with TRGJ1 or TRGJ2. Germline-derived CDR1 and CDR2 are EGSNGY and YDSYNSKV. The CDR3 has 14 residues. The CDR3 loop reads CAPWDGPQHREKLF. The CDR3 DNA is TGTGCCCCCTGGGACGGGCCTCAACATCGGGAGAAACTCTTT.

This clone was counted at least ten times. This chain links TRGV2 with TRGJP2. Trimming took 1 base from V and 9 from J; bases not matched to a gene: 2. Germline CDR1 and CDR2: EGSNGY and YDSYNSKV. This CDR3 is built from 12 residues. CDR3 region: CATWDGNWIKTF. The CDR3 bases are TGTGCCACCTGGGACGGAAATTGGATCAAGACGTTT.